The T cell receptor (beta chain) under discussion was sequenced for a study of blood T cell repertoires in COVID-19 (dated by TCRdb to the early 2020s). Notes on the research overall: Samples covering the acute and convalescent phases of COVID-19 were provided by collaborators in the United States, Italy and Spain. The material from the prospective study consisted of cDNA or gDNA derived from T cells, B-cell-depleted T cells, or PBMCs. Subjects who had been exposed to COVID-19, were actively infected with it, or had recovered from it provided the deeply sampled blood TCRbeta repertoires that made up the dataset. A freely available public database, intended as a resource for researchers studying the immune response to SARS-CoV-2, is where the repertoires were released. Samples were obtained from the ongoing ImmuneRACE study (first 160 participants) and from roughly 1,300 subjects provided by 6 global collaborators. Sample metadata almost always included a de-identified subject ID, COVID-19 status, age in years and sex. HLA class I and class II types, where available, came from metadata supplied by the sample provider rather than from assay-based typing. Results and caveats for the whole study, not just this receptor: The amount of clinical and demographic metadata varied by source and participant and was provided uncurated.

TCRbeta CDR3 regions were amplified from genomic DNA using the immunoSEQ Assay, a bias-controlled multiplex PCR. The original methods were these. The number of nucleated cells in each sample was estimated by amplification of reference gene primers within the assay. To quantify the absolute abundance of each unique TCRbeta CDR3 rearrangement, sequence reads were collapsed and filtered. Productive Simpson clonality was computed per sample as the square root of Simpson's diversity index over productive rearrangements. The table comes from immuneACCESS by way of TCRdb, which keeps in-frame sequences with V and J called. Part of the clones is missing from these tables; in studies checked, under half for an unresolved V gene and the rest for unknown reasons. V, J and clone size derive from that table, while D and trimming were established from the DNA sequence. The sample includes about 110,000 clones, with roughly nine tenths observed a single time. Less than 40% of the sample goes to the ten largest clones.

Collaborating institutions collected whole blood in K2EDTA tubes following their own protocols. For TCRbeta analysis, collaborators shipped samples as frozen whole blood, isolated PBMCs, or DNA extracted from either of those sample types. This clone was seen only a few times. Its antigen is not yet known. No per-base quality is available; no much larger clone lies one base away. The clonotype comes from a woman aged 80 or over with acute or convalescent COVID-19. Sequencing was done on a sample of peripheral blood.

The nucleotides read TGTGCCAGCAGCGTTTCTATAGGGCCGGACAGGGACTACGAGCAGTACTTC. Its translation is CASSVSIGPDRDYEQYF. The V and J segments used are TRBV9 and TRBJ2-7, with 8 junctional bases fitting TRBD1. According to the germline V gene, CDR1 reads SGDLS and CDR2 reads YYNGEE. V trim: 2 bases; J trim: 3 bases; unmatched bases: 13. Taken from cysteine to phenylalanine, the CDR3 has 17 residues. Kept here is only the CDR3 DNA, which spans 51 bases and is read in frame from base 1.